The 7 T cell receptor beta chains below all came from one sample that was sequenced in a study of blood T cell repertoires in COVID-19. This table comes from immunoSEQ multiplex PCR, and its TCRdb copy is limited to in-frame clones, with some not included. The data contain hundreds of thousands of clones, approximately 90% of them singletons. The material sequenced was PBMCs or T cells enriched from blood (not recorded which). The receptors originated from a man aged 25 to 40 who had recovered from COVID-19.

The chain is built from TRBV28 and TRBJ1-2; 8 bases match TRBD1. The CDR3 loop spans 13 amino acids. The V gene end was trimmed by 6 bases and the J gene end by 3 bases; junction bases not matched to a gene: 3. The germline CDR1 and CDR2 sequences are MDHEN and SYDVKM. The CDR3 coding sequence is TGTGCCAGCAGCAACAGGGGGGACTATGGCTACACCTTC. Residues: CASSNRGDYGYTF.

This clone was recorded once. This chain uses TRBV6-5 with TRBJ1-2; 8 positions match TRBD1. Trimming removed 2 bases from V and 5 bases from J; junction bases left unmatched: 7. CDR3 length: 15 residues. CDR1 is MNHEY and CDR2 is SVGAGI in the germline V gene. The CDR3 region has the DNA TGTGCCAGCAGTTACGGACAGGGCCCGTCTTATGGCTACACCTTC. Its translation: CASSYGQGPSYGYTF.

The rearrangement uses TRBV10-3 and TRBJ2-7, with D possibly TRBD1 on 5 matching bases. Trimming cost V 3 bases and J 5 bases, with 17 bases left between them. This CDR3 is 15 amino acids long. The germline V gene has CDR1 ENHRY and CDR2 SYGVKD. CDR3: CAISDTWTQDHEQYF. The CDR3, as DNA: TGTGCCATCAGTGACACCTGGACACAAGACCACGAGCAGTACTTC.

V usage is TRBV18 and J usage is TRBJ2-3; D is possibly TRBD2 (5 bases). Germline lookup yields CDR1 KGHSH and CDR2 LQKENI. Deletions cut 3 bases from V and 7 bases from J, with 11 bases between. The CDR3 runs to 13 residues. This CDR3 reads CASSPSAGNTQYF. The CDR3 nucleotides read TGTGCCAGCTCACCCTCCGCCGGGAATACGCAGTATTTT.

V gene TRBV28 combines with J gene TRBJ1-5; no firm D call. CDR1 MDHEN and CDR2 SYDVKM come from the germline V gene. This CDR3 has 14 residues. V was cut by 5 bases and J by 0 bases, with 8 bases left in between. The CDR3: CASSRDYSNQPQHF. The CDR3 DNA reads TGTGCCAGCAGTCGAGATTATAGCAATCAGCCCCAGCATTTT.

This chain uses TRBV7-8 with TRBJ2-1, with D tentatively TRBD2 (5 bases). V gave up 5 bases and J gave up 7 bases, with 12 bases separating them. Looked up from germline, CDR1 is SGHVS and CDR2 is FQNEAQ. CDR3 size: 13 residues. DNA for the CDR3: TGTGCCAGCAGCCGCTATGGGGAGAATGAGCAGTTCTTC. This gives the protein CASSRYGENEQFF.

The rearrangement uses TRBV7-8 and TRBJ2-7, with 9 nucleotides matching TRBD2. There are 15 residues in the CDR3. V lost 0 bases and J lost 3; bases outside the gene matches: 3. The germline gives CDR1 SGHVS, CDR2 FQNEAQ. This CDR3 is CASSLALAGLYEQYF. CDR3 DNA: TGTGCCAGCAGCTTAGCACTAGCGGGCCTCTACGAGCAGTACTTC. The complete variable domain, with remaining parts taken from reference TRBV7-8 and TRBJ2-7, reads GAGVSQSPRYKVAKRGQDVALRCDPISGHVSLFWYQQALGQGPEFLTYFQNEAQLDKSGLPSDRFFAERPEGSVSTLKIQRTQQEDSAVYLCASSLALAGLYEQYFGPGTRLTVT.